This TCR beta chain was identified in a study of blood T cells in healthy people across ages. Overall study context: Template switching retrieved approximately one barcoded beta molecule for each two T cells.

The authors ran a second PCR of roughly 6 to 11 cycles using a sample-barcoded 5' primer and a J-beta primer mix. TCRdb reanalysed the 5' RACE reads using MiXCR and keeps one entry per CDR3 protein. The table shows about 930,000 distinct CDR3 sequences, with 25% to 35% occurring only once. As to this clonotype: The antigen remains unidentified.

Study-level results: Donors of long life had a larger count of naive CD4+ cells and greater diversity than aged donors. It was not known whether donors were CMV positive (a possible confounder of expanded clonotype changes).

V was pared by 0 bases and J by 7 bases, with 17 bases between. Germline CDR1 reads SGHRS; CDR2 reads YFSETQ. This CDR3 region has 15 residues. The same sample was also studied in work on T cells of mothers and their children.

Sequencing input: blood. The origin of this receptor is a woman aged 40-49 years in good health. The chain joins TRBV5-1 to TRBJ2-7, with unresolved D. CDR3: CASSLAPGSPREQYF. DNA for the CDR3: TGCGCCAGCAGCTTGGCCCCGGGTAGCCCGCGGGAGCAGTACTTC.